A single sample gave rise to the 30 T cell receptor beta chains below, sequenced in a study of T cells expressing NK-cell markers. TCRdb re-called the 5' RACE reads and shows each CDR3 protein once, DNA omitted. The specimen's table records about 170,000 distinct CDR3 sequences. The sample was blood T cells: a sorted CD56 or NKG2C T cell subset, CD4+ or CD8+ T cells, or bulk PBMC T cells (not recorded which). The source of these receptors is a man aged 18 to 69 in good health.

CDR3 region: CASSFPTGNQPQHF. V gene TRBV5-8 combines with J gene TRBJ1-5. Germline CDR1 reads SGHTS; CDR2 reads YDEGEE. CDR3 length equals 14 residues. The full variable domain, with the rest looked up from reference TRBV5-8 and TRBJ1-5, is EAGVTQSPTHLIKTRGQQATLRCSPISGHTSVYWYQQALGLGLQFLLWYDEGEERNRGNFPPRFSGRQFPNYSSELNVNALELEDSALYLCASSFPTGNQPQHFGDGTRLSIL.

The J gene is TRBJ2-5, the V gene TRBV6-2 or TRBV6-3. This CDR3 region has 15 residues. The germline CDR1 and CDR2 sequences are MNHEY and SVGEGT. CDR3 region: CASNEGYREQETQYF.

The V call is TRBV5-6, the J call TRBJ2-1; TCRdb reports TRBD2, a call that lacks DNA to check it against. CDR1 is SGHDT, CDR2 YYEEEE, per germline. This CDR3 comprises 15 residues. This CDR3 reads CASSRMMVSGGPQFF.

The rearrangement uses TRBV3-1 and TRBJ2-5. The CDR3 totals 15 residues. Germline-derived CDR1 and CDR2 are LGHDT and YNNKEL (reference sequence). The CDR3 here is CASSQDLATQETQYF.

The CDR3 sequence: CASSLGIGSQGEETQYF. The chain employs TRBV7-3 and TRBJ2-5; lacking DNA, the TRBD1 call made by TCRdb goes unchecked. Germline CDR1 is SGHTA and CDR2 is FQGTGA. The CDR3 covers 17 residues.

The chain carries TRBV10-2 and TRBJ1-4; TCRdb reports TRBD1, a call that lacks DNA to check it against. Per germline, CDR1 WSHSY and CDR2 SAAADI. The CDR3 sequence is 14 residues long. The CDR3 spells CASSVARGPEKLFF.

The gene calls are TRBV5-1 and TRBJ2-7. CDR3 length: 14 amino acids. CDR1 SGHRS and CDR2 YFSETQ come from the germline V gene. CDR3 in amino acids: CAIYHLAISYEQYF.

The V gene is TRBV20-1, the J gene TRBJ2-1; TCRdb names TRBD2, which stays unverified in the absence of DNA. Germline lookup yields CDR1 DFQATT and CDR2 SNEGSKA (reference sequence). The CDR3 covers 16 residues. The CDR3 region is CSARDPPAGGYNEQFF.

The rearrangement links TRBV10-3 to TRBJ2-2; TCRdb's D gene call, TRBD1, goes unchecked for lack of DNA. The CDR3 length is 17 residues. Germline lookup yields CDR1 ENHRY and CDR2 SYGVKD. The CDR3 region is CAISEAPGRKNTGELFF.

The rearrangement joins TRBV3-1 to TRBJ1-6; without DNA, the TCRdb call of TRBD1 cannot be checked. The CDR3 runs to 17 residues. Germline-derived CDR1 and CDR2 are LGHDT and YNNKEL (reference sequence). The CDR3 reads CASSSADRDRDNSPLHF.

The CDR3 protein is CASSLALGSGQPQHF. V usage is TRBV7-6 and J usage is TRBJ1-5. CDR3 length equals 15 residues. Germline V lookup: CDR1 SGHVS, CDR2 FNYEAQ.

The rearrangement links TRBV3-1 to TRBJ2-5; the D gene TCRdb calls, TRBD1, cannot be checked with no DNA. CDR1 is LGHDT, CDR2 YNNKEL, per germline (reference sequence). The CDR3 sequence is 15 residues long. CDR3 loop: CASSARDSRQETQYF.

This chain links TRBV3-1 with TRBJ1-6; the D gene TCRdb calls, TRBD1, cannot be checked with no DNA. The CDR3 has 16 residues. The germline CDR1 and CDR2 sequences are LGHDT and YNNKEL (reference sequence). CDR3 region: CASSQAGADYNSPLHF.

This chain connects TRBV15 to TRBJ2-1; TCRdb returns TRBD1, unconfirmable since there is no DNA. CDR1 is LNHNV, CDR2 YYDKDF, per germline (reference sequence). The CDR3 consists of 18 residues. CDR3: CATSRTSPGTGAYNEQFF.

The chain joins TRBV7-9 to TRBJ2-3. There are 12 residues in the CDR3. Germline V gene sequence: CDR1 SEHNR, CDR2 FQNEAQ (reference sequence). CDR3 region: CASRRDTDTQYF.

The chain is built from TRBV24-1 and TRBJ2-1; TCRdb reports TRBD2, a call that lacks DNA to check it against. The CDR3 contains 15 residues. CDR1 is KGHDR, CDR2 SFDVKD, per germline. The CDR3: CATTPRAGSYNEQFF.

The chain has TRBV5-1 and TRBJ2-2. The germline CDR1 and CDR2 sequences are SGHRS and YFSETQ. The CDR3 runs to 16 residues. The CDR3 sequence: CASSLIEQSNTGELFF.

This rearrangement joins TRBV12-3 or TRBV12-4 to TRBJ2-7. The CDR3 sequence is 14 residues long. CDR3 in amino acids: CASSPSGDSYEQYF.

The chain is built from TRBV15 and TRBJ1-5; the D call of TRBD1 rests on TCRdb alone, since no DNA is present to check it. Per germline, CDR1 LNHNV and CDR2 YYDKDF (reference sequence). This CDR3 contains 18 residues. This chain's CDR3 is CATSRDGTGDYSNQPQHF.

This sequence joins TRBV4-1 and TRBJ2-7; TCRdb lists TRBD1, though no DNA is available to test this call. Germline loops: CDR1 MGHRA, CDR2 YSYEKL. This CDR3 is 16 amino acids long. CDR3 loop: CASSQEVFVQVYEQYF.

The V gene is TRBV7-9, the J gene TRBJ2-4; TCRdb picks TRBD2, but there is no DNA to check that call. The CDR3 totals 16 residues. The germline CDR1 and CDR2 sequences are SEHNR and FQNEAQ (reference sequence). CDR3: CASSFRLAGEMSIQYF.

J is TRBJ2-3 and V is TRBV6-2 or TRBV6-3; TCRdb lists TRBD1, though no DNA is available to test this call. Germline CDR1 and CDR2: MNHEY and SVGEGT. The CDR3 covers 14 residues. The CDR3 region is CASTIGGATDTQYF.

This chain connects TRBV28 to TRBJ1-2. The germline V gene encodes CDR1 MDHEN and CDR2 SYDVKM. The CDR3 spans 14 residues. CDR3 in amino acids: CASSLLVVLGGYTF.

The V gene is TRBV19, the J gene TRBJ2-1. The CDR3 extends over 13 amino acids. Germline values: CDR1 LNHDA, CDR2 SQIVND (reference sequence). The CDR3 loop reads CASSIGANNEQFF.

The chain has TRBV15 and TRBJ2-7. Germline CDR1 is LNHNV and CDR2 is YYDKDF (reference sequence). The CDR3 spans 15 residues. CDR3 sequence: CATSSHRGNSYEQYF. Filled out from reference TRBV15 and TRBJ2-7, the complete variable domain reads DAMVIQNPRYQVTQFGKPVTLSCSQTLNHNVMYWYQQKSSQAPKLLFHYYDKDFNNEADTPDNFQSRRPNTSFCFLDIRSPGLGDTAMYLCATSSHRGNSYEQYFGPGTRLTVT.

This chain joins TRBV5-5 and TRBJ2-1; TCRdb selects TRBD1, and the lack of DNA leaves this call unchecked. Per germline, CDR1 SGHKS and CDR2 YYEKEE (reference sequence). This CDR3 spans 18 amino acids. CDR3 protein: CASSPGGQFFISYNEQFF.

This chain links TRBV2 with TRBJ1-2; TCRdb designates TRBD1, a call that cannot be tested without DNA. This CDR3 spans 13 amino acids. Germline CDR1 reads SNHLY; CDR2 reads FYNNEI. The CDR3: CASSPVGIRGYTF. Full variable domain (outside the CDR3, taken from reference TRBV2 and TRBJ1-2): EPEVTQTPSHQVTQMGQEVILRCVPISNHLYFYWYRQILGQKVEFLVSFYNNEISEKSEIFDDQFSVERPDGSNFTLKIRSTKLEDSAMYFCASSPVGIRGYTFGSGTRLTVV.

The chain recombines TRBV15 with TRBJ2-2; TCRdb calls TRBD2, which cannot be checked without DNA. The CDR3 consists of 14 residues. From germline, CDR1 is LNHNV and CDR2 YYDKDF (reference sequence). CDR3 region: CATSREGGAGELFF.

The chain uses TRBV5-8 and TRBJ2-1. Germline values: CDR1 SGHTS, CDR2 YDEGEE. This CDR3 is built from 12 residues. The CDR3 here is CASSPIGNEQFF.

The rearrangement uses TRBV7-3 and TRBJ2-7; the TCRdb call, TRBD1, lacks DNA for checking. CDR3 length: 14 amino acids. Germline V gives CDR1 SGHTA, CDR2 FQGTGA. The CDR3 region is CASSLTAGSHEQYF.